A selection of T cell receptor beta chains follows, all from one sample in a study of cytomegalovirus exposure and HLA in healthy donors. TCRdb keeps only in-frame clones here, not all; method: immunoSEQ multiplex PCR. The table has under 200,000 clones, over 80% seen once. The sequencing input was PBMCs. These receptors all stem from a male donor in good health and CMV-seropositive. The conserved cysteine and the conserved F or W are not part of the CDR3 here.

CDR3 length	V gene	J gene	CDR3 protein
11	TRBV6-6	TRBJ2-7	ASSGTIEYEQY
14	TRBV7-9	TRBJ2-7	ASAPPTQPGSYEQY
10	TRBV6-5	TRBJ1-6	ASSLRSSPLH
13	TRBV19	TRBJ1-2	ASSIWGTELHGYT
10	TRBV10-3	TRBJ2-5	AIRGHEETQY
11	TRBV30	TRBJ2-5	ARAGAGGETQY
12	TRBV4-2	TRBJ2-7	ASSQVAGSYEQY
13	TRBV5-1	TRBJ2-2	ASSLGGSNTGELF
15	TRBV9	TRBJ2-3	ASSAQLAGVTGDTQY
13	TRBV25-1	TRBJ2-1	ASSEAVSSYNEQF
13	TRBV7-9	TRBJ2-1	ASSVSGGTYNEQF
12	TRBV9	TRBJ2-7	ASSPGRSGYEQY
13	TRBV28	TRBJ1-5	ASSLPTGVNQPQH
12	TRBV27	TRBJ1-1	ASSPTYVNTEAF
15	TRBV4-1	TRBJ2-2	ASSQGWGPLGVGELF
13	TRBV2	TRBJ2-2	ARESSGRGSGELF
15	TRBV11-2	TRBJ2-7	ASSWPLPGQGSYEQY
13	TRBV6-5	TRBJ2-3	ASSYQTGFTDTQY
19	TRBV9	TRBJ2-7	ASSTIFCLAGAGGDLHEQY
14	TRBV6-1	TRBJ2-5	ASSEIPGGLQETQY
14	TRBV2	TRBJ2-3	ASTPGGSGNADTQY
12	TRBV7-6	TRBJ2-1	ATSGVVGRNEQF
10	TRBV5-1	TRBJ2-3	ASGAGEDTQY
15	TRBV4-1	TRBJ1-2	ASSQVGGSSSTYGYT
12	TRBV18	TRBJ2-7	ASSPPSLVIEQY
14	TRBV28	TRBJ2-7	ASSPGTSGLAYEQY
9	TRBV20-1	TRBJ2-5	SARTEETQY
14	TRBV15	TRBJ2-6	ATADSSGTGANVLT
11	TRBV5-1	TRBJ2-1	ASSLVVADGQF
16	TRBV7-2	TRBJ1-3	ASSLAIHLGDRGNTIY
12	TRBV27	TRBJ2-1	ASSRLADYNEQF
13	TRBV4-2	TRBJ2-7	ASSQEKSRSYEQY
12	TRBV19	TRBJ2-2	ASTHRSNTGELF
12	TRBV7-2	TRBJ2-7	ASSGLATSYEQY
12	TRBV6-5	TRBJ2-7	ASRRGREGYEQY
14	TRBV18	TRBJ1-2	ASSPYRDSRNYGYT
13	TRBV6-5	TRBJ1-5	ASSVTQGTNQPQH
9	TRBV28	TRBJ1-1	ATQGDTEAF
13	TRBV6-5	TRBJ1-3	ASSMGTGSGNTIY
12	TRBV27	TRBJ1-1	ASSFDRASTEAF
14	TRBV7-6	TRBJ1-4	ASSLGSKGASEKLF
13	TRBV2	TRBJ1-3	ASSEPRGGGNTIY
15	TRBV2	TRBJ2-5	ASSARGGGLAAETQY
14	TRBV7-9	TRBJ2-3	ASSPGNVPGTDTQY